The 32 T cell receptor beta chains below were found in one sample sequenced in a study of T cell responses to AZD1222 COVID-19 vaccine. Sequencing used immunoSEQ multiplex PCR; TCRdb keeps in-frame clones, though not all of them. The table shows about 150,000 clones, with around nine tenths occurring only once. The material was peripheral blood, obtained after recovery from COVID-19. These receptors were taken from an adult who had recovered from COVID-19.

The chain employs TRBV12-3 or TRBV12-4 and TRBJ1-1; D perhaps matches TRBD1 (5 bases). This CDR3 region has 11 residues. Trimming removed 8 bases at V and 5 bases at J, with 9 bases between. CDR3 nucleotides: TGTGCCAGCCTTGGGGGGACTGAAGCTTTCTTT. Translated: CASLGGTEAFF.

The J gene is TRBJ2-1, the V gene TRBV12-5; D perhaps matches TRBD2 (5 bases). The CDR3 is 14 amino acids. The V end lost 3 bases, the J end lost 5 bases, and 11 bases lay between the germline ends. Germline CDR1 reads LGHNT; CDR2 reads FRNRAP. This CDR3 reads CASGLDRGNNEQFF. The CDR3 DNA is TGTGCTAGTGGTTTAGACCGGGGAAACAATGAGCAGTTCTTC.

This chain joins TRBV19 and TRBJ2-4, with D perhaps matching TRBD1 (6 bases). V lost 6 bases to trimming and J lost 9 bases, with 12 bases between them. The CDR3 is 12 residues long. Germline V gene sequence: CDR1 LNHDA, CDR2 SQIVND (reference sequence). The CDR3 DNA reads TGTGCCAGTAGCCGGGACAAGGGCATTCAGTACTTC. Residues: CASSRDKGIQYF.

About this clone: At one boundary the junction diverges from the germline segment, which might be a read error. V usage is TRBV6-1 and J usage is TRBJ2-6, with D perhaps being TRBD1 or TRBD2 (6 bases each). The CDR3 contains 17 residues. In germline, CDR1 is MNHNS, CDR2 SASEGT. The CDR3 nucleotides read TGTGCCAGCAGCGAAGCCGGGGGCGCGTTGGGGGCCAACGTCCTGACTTTC. Protein sequence: CASSEAGGALGANVLTF.

The chain combines TRBV7-2 with TRBJ1-4; D uncertain. Germline lookup yields CDR1 SGHTA and CDR2 FQGNSA. The V and J ends lost 1 base and 2 bases respectively, with 8 bases between them. The CDR3 has 15 amino acids. This chain's CDR3 is CASSLVPATNEKLFF. The CDR3 nucleotides are TGTGCCAGCAGCTTAGTGCCAGCTACTAATGAAAAACTGTTTTTT.

The chain recombines TRBV12-3 or TRBV12-4 with TRBJ2-7, with TRBD1 matching 7 bases. The CDR3 loop spans 13 amino acids. Losses at the gene ends were 7 bases for V and 6 bases for J; bases not matched to a gene: 9. The CDR3 bases are TGTGCCAGCACCCCAGACAGGGTAATCGAGCAGTACTTC. This sequence encodes CASTPDRVIEQYF.

The gene calls are TRBV7-2 and TRBJ1-2; D unclear. CDR3 size: 13 residues. The germline V and J ends were trimmed by 5 bases and 1 base, with 8 bases remaining between them. Germline CDR1 and CDR2: SGHTA and FQGNSA. The CDR3 loop is CASSPTYNYGYTF. The CDR3 DNA follows: TGTGCCAGCAGCCCAACCTATAACTATGGCTACACCTTC.

The chain couples TRBV2 to TRBJ1-1; 8 nucleotides match TRBD1. Germline lookup yields CDR1 SNHLY and CDR2 FYNNEI. V trimming: 7 bases; J trimming: 0 bases; junction bases outside the gene matches: 7. The CDR3 sequence is 15 residues long. CDR3 region: CASTQQGAMNTEAFF. CDR3 nucleotides: TGTGCCAGCACTCAGCAGGGGGCGATGAACACTGAAGCTTTCTTT.

The chain has TRBV10-3 and TRBJ1-2; D is possibly TRBD1 (5 bases). Per the germline V gene, CDR1 is ENHRY and CDR2 is SYGVKD. The CDR3 sequence is 13 residues long. V was clipped by 9 bases and J by 0 bases, with 11 bases between them. In DNA, the CDR3 is TGTGCCATGAGGGGAGCTTCTAACTATGGCTACACCTTC. Its protein is CAMRGASNYGYTF.

The rearrangement uses TRBV27 and TRBJ1-2, with a possible D match to TRBD1 (6 bases). CDR1 MNHEY and CDR2 SMNVEV come from the germline V gene (reference sequence). The V end was cut by 6 bases, the J end by 4 bases, with 12 bases between. CDR3 length: 13 residues. CDR3 sequence reads: CASRAGVGYGYTF. The CDR3 coding sequence is TGTGCCAGCAGGGCAGGGGTAGGCTATGGCTACACCTTC.

The V and J genes are TRBV20-1 and TRBJ1-1; D not certain. V shed 3 bases and J shed 7 bases, with 6 bases lying between them. Germline lookup yields CDR1 DFQATT and CDR2 SNEGSKA (reference sequence). The CDR3 has 10 residues. CDR3 protein: CSARRDEAFF. CDR3 sequence (DNA): TGCAGTGCTAGGAGGGATGAAGCTTTCTTT.

V is TRBV18 and J is TRBJ1-4; TRBD1 might be the D (5 bases). In germline, CDR1 is KGHSH, CDR2 LQKENI. The CDR3 covers 15 residues. Trimming stripped 0 bases from V and 6 bases from J, with 11 bases between. The CDR3 nucleotides are TGTGCCAGCTCACCACCGGGGGGGATTGATGAAAAACTGTTTTTT. Amino acid sequence: CASSPPGGIDEKLFF.

The rearrangement links TRBV7-2 to TRBJ1-6; D perhaps matches TRBD1 (5 bases). Germline assignment: CDR1 SGHTA and CDR2 FQGNSA. V lost 5 bases and J lost 8, with 16 bases in between. The CDR3 is 15 amino acids. The CDR3 DNA reads TGTGCCAGCAGCCCAATAGGGTTGGGGGATTCACCCCTCCACTTT. The encoded protein is CASSPIGLGDSPLHF.

This chain links TRBV5-1 with TRBJ2-1; D is ambiguous. Germline CDR1 reads SGHRS; CDR2 reads YFSETQ. CDR3 size: 12 residues. Between the trimmed V and J ends, which lost 2 bases and 5 bases, there was a span of 5 bases. The CDR3 region is CASSFSDNEQFF. As DNA, the CDR3 is TGCGCCAGCAGCTTTAGTGACAATGAGCAGTTCTTC.

The J gene is TRBJ2-5, the V gene TRBV10-1; 7 bases are a match to TRBD1. This CDR3 comprises 13 residues. Germline trimming cut 2 bases from V and 6 bases from J; bases unmatched to any gene: 3. Germline V gene lookup returns CDR1 WNHNN and CDR2 SYGVQD (reference sequence). CDR3 residues: CASSETGVQTQYF. CDR3 DNA: TGCGCCAGCAGTGAGACAGGGGTACAGACCCAGTACTTC.

This chain connects TRBV10-3 to TRBJ1-1; unclear D gene. V was pared by 6 bases and J by 2 bases, with 7 bases between. The germline V gene encodes CDR1 ENHRY and CDR2 SYGVKD. CDR3 length: 12 amino acids. The CDR3 region is CAIRPPNTEAFF. CDR3 bases: TGTGCCATCAGGCCACCTAACACTGAAGCTTTCTTT.

CDR3 DNA: TGTGCCAGCAGCCCCGCGAGGGCCGGGGAGCAGTACTTC. Amino acid sequence: CASSPARAGEQYF. The rearrangement uses TRBV9 and TRBJ2-7, with D possibly being TRBD2 (5 bases). The germline CDR1 and CDR2 sequences are SGDLS and YYNGEE. Trimming removed 4 bases from V and 7 bases from J, with 15 bases in between. CDR3 length: 13 amino acids. The full variable domain, in which reference TRBV9 and TRBJ2-7 provide the parts outside the CDR3, is DSGVTQTPKHLITATGQRVTLRCSPRSGDLSVYWYQQSLDQGLQFLIQYYNGEERAKGNILERFSAQQFPDLHSELNLSSLELGDSALYFCASSPARAGEQYFGPGTRLTVT.

The genes are TRBV19 and TRBJ2-3, with unresolved D. The CDR3 covers 13 residues. V was trimmed by 5 bases and J by 6 bases, leaving 12 bases between them. CDR1 LNHDA and CDR2 SQIVND come from the germline V gene (reference sequence). Written as DNA, the CDR3 is TGTGCCAGTAGTCGGCGGATACGGGATACGCAGTATTTT. Amino acid sequence: CASSRRIRDTQYF.

As regards this clone: Other DNA sequences within the sample encode an identical CDR3. This CDR3 is CASSYSDGEQYF. CDR3 in DNA: TGTGCCAGCAGTTACTCAGACGGGGAGCAGTACTTC. The chain is built from TRBV6-5 and TRBJ2-7, with D unresolved. The CDR3 is made up of 12 amino acids. From germline, CDR1 is MNHEY and CDR2 SVGAGI. V was clipped by 0 bases and J by 7 bases, with 7 bases between them.

The sample holds one count of this clone. The chain links TRBV6-1 to TRBJ1-2; D gene unclear. V lost 7 bases to trimming and J lost 4 bases, with 13 bases between them. CDR3 length equals 13 residues. Germline values: CDR1 MNHNS, CDR2 SASEGT. The CDR3 bases are TGTGCCAGCATGTTTAACTTGGTCTATGGCTACACCTTC. This gives the protein CASMFNLVYGYTF.

This clone was counted only a few times. The CDR3 nucleotides are TGTGCCAGCATGAAGGGCCAGGGAACATTTTCACCCCTCCACTTT. Protein product: CASMKGQGTFSPLHF. The chain combines TRBV2 with TRBJ1-6, with TRBD1 as a possible D gene (5 bases). CDR3 length: 15 amino acids. Per germline, CDR1 SNHLY and CDR2 FYNNEI. V lost 7 bases, J lost 9 bases, and 19 bases lay in between.

This clone was counted a single time. V and J are TRBV7-9 and TRBJ2-7; no clear D gene. Trimming took 6 bases from V and 3 from J, leaving 15 bases between them. Germline CDR1 SEHNR, CDR2 FQNEAQ (reference sequence). The CDR3 is made up of 14 amino acids. CDR3 bases: TGTGCCAGCAGGTCTGGGGTCGGTTTCTACGAGCAGTACTTC. As protein: CASRSGVGFYEQYF.

The V call is TRBV5-1, the J call TRBJ1-3; D unclear. Germline CDR1 SGHRS, CDR2 YFSETQ. V lost 4 bases to trimming and J lost 4 bases, with 9 bases between them. CDR3 length: 13 amino acids. CDR3 in amino acids: CASSTEGGNTIYF. Written as DNA, the CDR3 is TGCGCCAGCAGCACAGAAGGGGGAAACACCATATATTTT.

The rearrangement joins TRBV19 to TRBJ1-5; 10 bases map to TRBD1. Germline CDR1 is LNHDA and CDR2 is SQIVND (reference sequence). The CDR3 length is 17 residues. J gave up 2 bases and V 4 bases, and 8 bases lay outside the gene matches. DNA for the CDR3: TGTGCCAGTAGTAATCGGGAGACAGGGGGCCGCAATCAGCCCCAGCATTTT. Protein sequence: CASSNRETGGRNQPQHF. Complete variable domain (other parts from reference TRBV19 and TRBJ1-5): DGGITQSPKYLFRKEGQNVTLSCEQNLNHDAMYWYRQDPGQGLRLIYYSQIVNDFQKGDIAEGYSVSREKKESFPLTVTSAQKNPTAFYLCASSNRETGGRNQPQHFGDGTRLSIL.

The chain couples TRBV14 to TRBJ2-2; possibly TRBD1 or TRBD2 for D (5 bases each). The germline V gene has CDR1 SGHDN and CDR2 FVKESK. The CDR3 covers 16 residues. V was shortened by 0 bases and J by 3 bases, with 11 bases between the two germline ends. The CDR3 here is CASSQEGRRYTGELFF. The CDR3 DNA follows: TGTGCCAGCAGCCAAGAGGGGCGGAGGTACACCGGGGAGCTGTTTTTT.

The V and J genes are TRBV12-2 and TRBJ1-2. TRBV12-2 is shown as a pseudogene. The CDR3 length is 14 residues. The CDR3 reads CASRLARVDYGYTF. The DNA for the CDR3 is TGTGCAAGTCGCTTAGCCCGGGTGGACTATGGCTACACCTTC.

This chain links TRBV5-6 with TRBJ1-3; D unresolved. Trimming took off 1 base at V and 7 bases at J, with 9 bases between the two ends. CDR3 length: 13 amino acids. Germline CDR1 is SGHDT and CDR2 is YYEEEE. The DNA of the CDR3 is TGTGCCAGCAGCTTGCGGTGGGCGAACACCATATATTTT. Amino acid sequence: CASSLRWANTIYF. The full variable domain, its missing parts supplied by reference TRBV5-6 and TRBJ1-3, is DAGVTQSPTHLIKTRGQQVTLRCSPKSGHDTVSWYQQALGQGPQFIFQYYEEEERQRGNFPDRFSGHQFPNYSSELNVNALLLGDSALYLCASSLRWANTIYFGEGSWLTVV.

The gene calls are TRBV2 and TRBJ2-5, with TRBD2 identical over 10 bases. The CDR3 is made up of 16 amino acids. In germline, CDR1 is SNHLY, CDR2 FYNNEI. The ends lost 7 bases at V and 4 bases at J; junction bases unmatched: 12. The CDR3 loop is CASTGSGGAGGETQYF. The DNA of the CDR3 is TGTGCCAGCACCGGGAGCGGGGGGGCCGGTGGAGAGACCCAGTACTTC.

The chain employs TRBV5-1 and TRBJ2-3; possibly TRBD1 or TRBD2 for D (6 bases each). This CDR3 contains 14 residues. V was trimmed by 0 bases and J by 6 bases, leaving 11 bases between them. CDR1 is SGHRS and CDR2 is YFSETQ in the germline V gene. The CDR3 DNA follows: TGCGCCAGCAGCTTGGTGGGGGGCGGGGATACGCAGTATTTT. It specifies CASSLVGGGDTQYF. Together with reference TRBV5-1 and TRBJ2-3, the CDR3 gives the full variable domain: KAGVTQTPRYLIKTRGQQVTLSCSPISGHRSVSWYQQTPGQGLQFLFEYFSETQRNKGNFPGRFSGRQFSNSRSEMNVSTLELGDSALYLCASSLVGGGDTQYFGPGTRLTVL.

This clone appeared a single time. The rearrangement links TRBV19 to TRBJ1-2, with D tentatively TRBD1 (5 bases). Trimming took 7 bases from V and 4 from J, leaving 13 bases between them. CDR1 and CDR2 (germline): LNHDA, SQIVND (reference sequence). CDR3 length: 13 residues. In nucleotides, the CDR3 is TGTGCCAGTACGAGGGGCGGATCCTATGGCTACACCTTC. This encodes CASTRGGSYGYTF.

The sample holds a few counts of this clone. The genes are TRBV11-2 and TRBJ1-2; 7 nucleotides align to TRBD1. Germline lookup yields CDR1 SGHAT and CDR2 FQNNGV. V trimming: 5 bases; J trimming: 5 bases; junction bases outside the gene matches: 11. The CDR3 sequence is 15 residues long. The CDR3 DNA is TGTGCCAGCAGCCCAGGGGGATTCGATGTTTATGGCTACACCTTC. Translating it yields CASSPGGFDVYGYTF.

The chain carries TRBV5-1 and TRBJ2-7, with 9 bases matching TRBD2. V lost 1 base and J lost 7; bases outside the gene matches: 9. CDR3 size: 15 residues. Germline-derived CDR1 and CDR2 are SGHRS and YFSETQ. This CDR3 reads CASSLNGGGAQEQYF. CDR3 coding DNA: TGCGCCAGCAGCTTGAATGGCGGGGGGGCCCAAGAGCAGTACTTC.